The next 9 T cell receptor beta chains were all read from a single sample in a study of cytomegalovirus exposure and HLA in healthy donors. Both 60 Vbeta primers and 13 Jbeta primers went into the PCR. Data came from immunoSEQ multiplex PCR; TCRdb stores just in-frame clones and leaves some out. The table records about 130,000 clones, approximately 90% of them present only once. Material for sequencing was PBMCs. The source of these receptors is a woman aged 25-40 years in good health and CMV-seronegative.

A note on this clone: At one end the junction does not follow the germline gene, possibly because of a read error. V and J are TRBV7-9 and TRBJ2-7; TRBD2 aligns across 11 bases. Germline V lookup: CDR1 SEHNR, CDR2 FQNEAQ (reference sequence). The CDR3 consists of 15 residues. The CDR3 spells CSSSFLAGGPEEQYF. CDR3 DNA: TGTTCCAGCAGCTTTTTAGCGGGAGGGCCGGAAGAGCAGTACTTC.

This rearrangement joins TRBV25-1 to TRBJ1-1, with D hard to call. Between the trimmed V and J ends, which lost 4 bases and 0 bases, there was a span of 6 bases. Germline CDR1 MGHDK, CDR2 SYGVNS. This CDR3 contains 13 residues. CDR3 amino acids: CASSVKMNTEAFF. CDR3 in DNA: TGTGCCAGCAGTGTCAAAATGAACACTGAAGCTTTCTTT.

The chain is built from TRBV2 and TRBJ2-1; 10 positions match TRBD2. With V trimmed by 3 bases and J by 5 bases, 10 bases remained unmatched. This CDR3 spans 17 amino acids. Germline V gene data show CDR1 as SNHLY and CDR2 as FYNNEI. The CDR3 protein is CASSEGSGLAVDNEQFF. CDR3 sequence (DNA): TGTGCCAGCAGTGAGGGGTCCGGACTAGCGGTCGACAATGAGCAGTTCTTC. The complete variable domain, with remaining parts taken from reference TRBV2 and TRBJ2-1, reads EPEVTQTPSHQVTQMGQEVILRCVPISNHLYFYWYRQILGQKVEFLVSFYNNEISEKSEIFDDQFSVERPDGSNFTLKIRSTKLEDSAMYFCASSEGSGLAVDNEQFFGPGTRLTVL.

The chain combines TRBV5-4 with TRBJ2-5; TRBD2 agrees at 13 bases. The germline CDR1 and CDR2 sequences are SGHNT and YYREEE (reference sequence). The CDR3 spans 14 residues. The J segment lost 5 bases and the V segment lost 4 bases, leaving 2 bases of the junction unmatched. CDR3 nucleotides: TGTGCCAGCAGCCTGGGACTAGCGGGGGAGACCCAGTACTTC. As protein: CASSLGLAGETQYF. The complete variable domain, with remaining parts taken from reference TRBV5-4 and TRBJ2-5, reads ETGVTQSPTHLIKTRGQQVTLRCSSQSGHNTVSWYQQALGQGPQFIFQYYREEENGRGNFPPRFSGLQFPNYSSELNVNALELDDSALYLCASSLGLAGETQYFGPGTRLLVL.

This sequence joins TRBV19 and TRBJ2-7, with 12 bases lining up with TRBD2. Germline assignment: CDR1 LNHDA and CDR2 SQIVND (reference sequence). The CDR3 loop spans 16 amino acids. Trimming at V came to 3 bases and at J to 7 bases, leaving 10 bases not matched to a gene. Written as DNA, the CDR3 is TGTGCCAGTAGTATGGGCGGACTAGCGGGAACGTGGGAGCAGTACTTC. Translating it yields CASSMGGLAGTWEQYF.

CDR3 amino acids: CASSPLYRGRLRTEAFF. Written as DNA, the CDR3 is TGTGCCAGCAGTCCCCTCTACAGGGGGCGATTGAGAACTGAAGCTTTCTTT. This chain links TRBV28 with TRBJ1-1; the match to TRBD1 covers 9 bases. This CDR3 is built from 17 residues. The V gene's germline CDR1 is MDHEN and CDR2 SYDVKM. With 5 bases clipped from V and 5 bases from J, the junction kept 15 bases outside the gene matches.

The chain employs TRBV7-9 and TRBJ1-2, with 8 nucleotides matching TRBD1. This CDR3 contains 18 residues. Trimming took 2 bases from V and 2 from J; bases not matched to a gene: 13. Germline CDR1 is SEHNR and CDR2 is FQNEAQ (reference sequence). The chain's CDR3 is CASSLMGAGAGGNYGYTF. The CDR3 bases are TGTGCCAGCAGCTTAATGGGGGCCGGGGCAGGGGGCAACTATGGCTACACCTTC.

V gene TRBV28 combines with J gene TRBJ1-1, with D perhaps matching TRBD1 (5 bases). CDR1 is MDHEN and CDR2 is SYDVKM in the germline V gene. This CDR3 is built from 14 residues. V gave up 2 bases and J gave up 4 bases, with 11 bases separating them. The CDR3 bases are TGTGCCAGCAGTTTAAGGCAGGGAATCACTGAAGCTTTCTTT. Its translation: CASSLRQGITEAFF.

The CDR3: CASSYGRGIQETQYF. The CDR3 bases are TGTGCCAGCAGTTACGGTAGGGGAATCCAAGAGACCCAGTACTTC. V and J are TRBV6-6 and TRBJ2-5; tentative D call: TRBD1 (5 bases). V was trimmed by 2 bases and J by 1 base, leaving 11 bases between them. The germline CDR1 and CDR2 sequences are MNHNY and SVGAGI (reference sequence). CDR3 length: 15 residues.